The clone carrying this T cell receptor beta chain was seen ten or more times. Its specificity is unknown. The sample is drawn from a study of CD8+CD57+ T cells in acquired aplastic anemia. Overall study context: Sorted CD4+ and CD8+ cells gave a mean 3.2 ug DNA, range about 0.19 to 27.4 ug. General study points: For CD8+ Simpson's diversity, patients and controls showed no significant difference. A set of around 30 CD8+ CDR3 sequences was shared between patients and controls, and these sequences appeared highly expressed in patients.

It was genomic DNA that served as the template for profiling TCR beta VDJ and CDR3. MiXCR, applied by TCRdb to the reads, yields one record per CDR3 protein. This table holds about 220,000 distinct CDR3 sequences, 30% to 40% found once. Sequencing was carried out using sorted CD4+, CD8+, or CD8+CD57+ T cells (not recorded which) from PBMCs. This receptor was obtained from a human donor in good health, serving as a control.

Written as DNA, the CDR3 is TGTGCCAGTAGTATAGTGTCTGGGACAGGTGAATACGAGCAGTACTTC. Translating gives CASSIVSGTGEYEQYF. The V call is TRBV19, the J call TRBJ2-7, with 8 bases identical to TRBD1. With 1 base clipped from V and 4 bases from J, the junction kept 9 bases outside the gene matches. In germline, CDR1 is LNHDA, CDR2 SQIVND (reference sequence). This CDR3 has 16 amino acids. The whole variable domain, remainder taken from reference TRBV19 and TRBJ2-7, is DGGITQSPKYLFRKEGQNVTLSCEQNLNHDAMYWYRQDPGQGLRLIYYSQIVNDFQKGDIAEGYSVSREKKESFPLTVTSAQKNPTAFYLCASSIVSGTGEYEQYFGPGTRLTVT.